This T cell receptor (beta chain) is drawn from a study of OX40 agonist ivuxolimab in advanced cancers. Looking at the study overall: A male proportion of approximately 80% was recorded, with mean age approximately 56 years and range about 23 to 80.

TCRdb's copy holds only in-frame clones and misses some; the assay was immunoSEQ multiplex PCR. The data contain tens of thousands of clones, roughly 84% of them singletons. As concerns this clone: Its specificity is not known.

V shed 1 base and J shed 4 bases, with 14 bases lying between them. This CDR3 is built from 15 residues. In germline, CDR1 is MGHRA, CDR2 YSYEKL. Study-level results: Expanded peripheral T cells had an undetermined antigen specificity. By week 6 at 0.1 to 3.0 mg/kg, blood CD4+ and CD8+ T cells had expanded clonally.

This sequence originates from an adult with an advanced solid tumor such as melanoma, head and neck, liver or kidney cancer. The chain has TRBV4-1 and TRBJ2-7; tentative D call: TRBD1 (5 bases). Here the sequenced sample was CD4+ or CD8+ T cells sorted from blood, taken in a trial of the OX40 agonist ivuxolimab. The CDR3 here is CASSQVIGQGYEQYF. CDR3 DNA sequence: TGCGCCAGCAGCCAAGTGATAGGGCAGGGTTACGAGCAGTACTTC.